The source of this T cell receptor (beta chain) is a study of Graves' ophthalmopathy and Graves' hyperthyroidism. RNA transcripts yielded amplified TCR beta CDR3 regions. HTBI primers were used in a first-round RT-PCR, which preceded a second-round multiplex PCR. TCRdb ran MiXCR on the multiplex PCR reads and lists one entry per CDR3 protein. This sample has hundreds of thousands of distinct CDR3 sequences, with about 38% found just once. CDR3 length: 14 residues. The V segment lost 8 bases and the J segment 5 bases; nucleotides outside the gene matches: 11. This clonotype showed up just a few times. This sequence joins TRBV12-3 or TRBV12-4 and TRBJ2-5, with 7 nucleotides matching TRBD2. The receptor was derived from an adult man with Graves' ophthalmopathy. Sample: peripheral blood. In DNA, the CDR3 is TGTGCCAGCTCACCACCTCCTAGCGGCGAGACCCAGTACTTC. As protein: CASSPPPSGETQYF.